A single sample gave rise to the 5 T cell receptor beta chains below, sequenced in a study of radiotherapy plus CTLA-4 blockade in lung cancer. This table comes from immunoSEQ multiplex PCR, and its TCRdb copy is limited to in-frame clones, with some not included. The repertoire consists of about 85,000 clones, with about 90% occurring once and the leading ten covering approximately 2.2%. Sequences were derived from peripheral blood, sampled from a patient treated with radiotherapy plus ipilimumab. Source of these receptors: a human donor with non-small cell lung cancer who had a partial response to radiotherapy plus ipilimumab.

The V gene is TRBV20-1, the J gene TRBJ2-5; D is unresolved. From germline, CDR1 is DFQATT and CDR2 SNEGSKA (reference sequence). The CDR3 extends over 11 amino acids. In DNA form, the CDR3 reads TGCAGCATCCTAGTAGGAGAGACCCAGTACTTC. Protein sequence: CSILVGETQYF.

Only a few counts were recorded for this clone. The rearrangement joins TRBV4-3 to TRBJ1-4; D is possibly TRBD1 (5 bases). Trimming took 0 bases from V and 4 from J, leaving 12 bases between them. CDR3 size: 16 residues. CDR1 is LGHNA and CDR2 is YSLEER in the germline V gene. In DNA, the CDR3 is TGCGCCAGCAGCCAAGATTTGGAGGGGAGTAATGAAAAACTGTTTTTT. It encodes CASSQDLEGSNEKLFF.

The CDR3 reads CATKRTVGRTDTQYF. CDR3 nucleotides: TGTGCCACCAAAAGGACAGTGGGCCGCACAGATACGCAGTATTTT. This rearrangement joins TRBV6-5 to TRBJ2-3; perhaps TRBD1 as D (6 bases). The germline V gene encodes CDR1 MNHEY and CDR2 SVGAGI. V was trimmed by 10 bases and J by 1 base, leaving 18 bases between them. CDR3 length: 15 residues.

This chain links TRBV28 with TRBJ1-4, with TRBD1 identical over 9 bases. Germline assignment: CDR1 MDHEN and CDR2 SYDVKM. V lost 7 bases, J lost 6 bases, and 6 bases stayed unmatched. The CDR3 has 14 residues. In DNA, the CDR3 is TGTGCCAGCAAACCGGGACAGGGCTATGAAAAACTGTTTTTT. Translated, it gives CASKPGQGYEKLFF.

With regard to this clone: The sample carries other DNA sequences with the same CDR3. This chain joins TRBV27 and TRBJ1-6; no clear D gene. V lost 5 bases, J lost 8 bases, and 10 bases lay in between. CDR3 length: 13 amino acids. Per the germline V gene, CDR1 is MNHEY and CDR2 is SMNVEV (reference sequence). This CDR3 is CASSPRGDSPLHF. The DNA of the CDR3 is TGTGCCAGCAGTCCCCGGGGAGATTCACCCCTCCACTTT.